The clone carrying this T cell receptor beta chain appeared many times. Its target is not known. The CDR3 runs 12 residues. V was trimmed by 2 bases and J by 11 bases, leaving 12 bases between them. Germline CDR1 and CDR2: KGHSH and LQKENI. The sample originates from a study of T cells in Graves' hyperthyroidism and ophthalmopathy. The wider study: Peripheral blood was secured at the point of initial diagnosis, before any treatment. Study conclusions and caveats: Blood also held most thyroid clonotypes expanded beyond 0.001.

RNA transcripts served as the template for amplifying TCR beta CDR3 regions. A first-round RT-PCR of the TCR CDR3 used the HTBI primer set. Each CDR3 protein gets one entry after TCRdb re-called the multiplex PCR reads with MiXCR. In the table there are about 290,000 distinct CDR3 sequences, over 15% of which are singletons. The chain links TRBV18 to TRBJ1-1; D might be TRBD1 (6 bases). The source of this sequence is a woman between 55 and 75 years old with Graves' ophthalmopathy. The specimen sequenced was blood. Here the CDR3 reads CASSPGTSGAFF. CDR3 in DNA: TGTGCCAGCTCACCAGGGACATCTGGCGCTTTCTTT.